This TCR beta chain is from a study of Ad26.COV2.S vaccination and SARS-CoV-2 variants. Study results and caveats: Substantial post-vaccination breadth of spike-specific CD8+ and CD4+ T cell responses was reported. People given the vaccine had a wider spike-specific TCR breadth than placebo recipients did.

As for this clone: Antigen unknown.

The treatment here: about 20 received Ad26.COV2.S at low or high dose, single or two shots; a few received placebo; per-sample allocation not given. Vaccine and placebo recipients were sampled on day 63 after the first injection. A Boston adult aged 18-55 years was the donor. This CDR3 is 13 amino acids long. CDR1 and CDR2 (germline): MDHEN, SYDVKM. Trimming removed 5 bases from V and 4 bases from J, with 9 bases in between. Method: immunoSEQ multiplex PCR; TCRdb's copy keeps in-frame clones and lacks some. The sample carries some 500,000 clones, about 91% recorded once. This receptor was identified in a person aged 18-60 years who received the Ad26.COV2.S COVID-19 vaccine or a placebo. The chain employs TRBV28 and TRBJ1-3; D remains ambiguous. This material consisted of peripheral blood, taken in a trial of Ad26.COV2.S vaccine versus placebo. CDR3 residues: CASSLVVGNTIYF. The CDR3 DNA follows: TGTGCCAGCAGTCTAGTGGTGGGAAACACCATATATTTT.